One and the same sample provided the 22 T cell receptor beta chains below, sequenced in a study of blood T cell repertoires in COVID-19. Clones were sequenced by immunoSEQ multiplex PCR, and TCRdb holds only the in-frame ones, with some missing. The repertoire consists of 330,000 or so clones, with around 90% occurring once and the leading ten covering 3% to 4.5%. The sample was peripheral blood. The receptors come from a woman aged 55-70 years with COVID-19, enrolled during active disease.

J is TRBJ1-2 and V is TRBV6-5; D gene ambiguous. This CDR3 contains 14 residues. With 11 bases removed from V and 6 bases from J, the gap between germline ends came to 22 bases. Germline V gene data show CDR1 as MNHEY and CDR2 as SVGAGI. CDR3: CACQGRGGLDGYTF. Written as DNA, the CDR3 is TGTGCCTGTCAAGGGAGAGGAGGGCTGGATGGCTACACCTTC.

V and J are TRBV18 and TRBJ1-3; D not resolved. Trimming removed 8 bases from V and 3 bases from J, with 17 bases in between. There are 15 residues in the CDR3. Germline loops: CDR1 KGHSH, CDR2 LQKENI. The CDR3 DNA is TGTGCCAGCACCAAATCTCTCGGAGGTGGAAACACCATATATTTT. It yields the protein CASTKSLGGGNTIYF.

CDR3 in amino acids: CASSLDPQGYEQYF. DNA of the CDR3: TGTGCCAGCAGCTTAGATCCCCAGGGATACGAGCAGTACTTC. The chain is built from TRBV7-6 and TRBJ2-7; a possible D gene is TRBD1 (5 bases). V lost 1 base, J lost 4 bases, and 11 bases lay in between. Germline V gene sequence: CDR1 SGHVS, CDR2 FNYEAQ. This CDR3 has 14 amino acids.

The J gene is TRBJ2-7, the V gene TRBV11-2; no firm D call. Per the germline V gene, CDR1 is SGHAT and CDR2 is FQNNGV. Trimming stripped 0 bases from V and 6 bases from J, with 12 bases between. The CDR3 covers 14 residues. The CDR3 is CASSLDPSFGEQYF. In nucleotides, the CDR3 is TGTGCCAGCAGCTTAGATCCTAGTTTCGGCGAGCAGTACTTC.

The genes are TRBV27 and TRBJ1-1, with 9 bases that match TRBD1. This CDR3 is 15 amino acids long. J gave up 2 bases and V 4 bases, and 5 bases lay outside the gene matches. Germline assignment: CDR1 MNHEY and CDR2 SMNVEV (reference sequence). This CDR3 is CASSSQTGGNTEAFF. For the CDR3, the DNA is TGTGCCAGCAGTTCTCAGACAGGGGGTAACACTGAAGCTTTCTTT.

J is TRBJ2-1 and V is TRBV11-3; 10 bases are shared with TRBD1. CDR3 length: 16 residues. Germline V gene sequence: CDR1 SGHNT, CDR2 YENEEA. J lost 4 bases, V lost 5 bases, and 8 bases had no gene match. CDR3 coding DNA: TGTGCCAGCAGCCCGGGACAGGGGTATCCGTACAATGAGCAGTTCTTC. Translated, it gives CASSPGQGYPYNEQFF.

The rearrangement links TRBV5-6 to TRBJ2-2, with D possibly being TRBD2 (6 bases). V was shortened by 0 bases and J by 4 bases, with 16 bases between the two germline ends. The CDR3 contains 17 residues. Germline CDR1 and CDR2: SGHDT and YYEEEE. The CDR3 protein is CASSLGPPRGTTGELFF. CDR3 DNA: TGTGCCAGCAGCTTGGGACCCCCTCGGGGGACCACCGGGGAGCTGTTTTTT.

The CDR3 reads CASSLWAGNTEAFF. The CDR3 nucleotides read TGTGCCAGCAGCTTATGGGCGGGGAACACTGAAGCTTTCTTT. The chain combines TRBV7-2 with TRBJ1-1; D gene unclear. The V and J ends lost 2 bases and 1 base respectively, with 8 bases between them. The CDR3 contains 14 residues. Germline loops: CDR1 SGHTA, CDR2 FQGNSA. The full variable domain, with the rest looked up from reference TRBV7-2 and TRBJ1-1, is GAGVSQSPSNKVTEKGKDVELRCDPISGHTALYWYRQSLGQGLEFLIYFQGNSAPDKSGLPSDRFSAERTGGSVSTLTIQRTQQEDSAVYLCASSLWAGNTEAFFGQGTRLTVV.

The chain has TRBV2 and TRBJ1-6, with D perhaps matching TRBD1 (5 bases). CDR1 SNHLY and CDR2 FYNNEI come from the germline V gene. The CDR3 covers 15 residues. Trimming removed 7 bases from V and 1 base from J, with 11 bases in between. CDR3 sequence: CASITRQSYNSPLHF. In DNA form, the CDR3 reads TGTGCCAGCATTACACGACAGTCCTATAATTCACCCCTCCACTTT.

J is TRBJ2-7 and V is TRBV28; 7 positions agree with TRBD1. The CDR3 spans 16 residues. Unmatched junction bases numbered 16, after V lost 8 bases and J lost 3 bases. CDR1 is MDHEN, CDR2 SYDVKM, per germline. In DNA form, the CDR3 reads TGTGCCAGCTTTATCCTAGACAGGGAAGGGATCTACGAGCAGTACTTC. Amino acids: CASFILDREGIYEQYF.

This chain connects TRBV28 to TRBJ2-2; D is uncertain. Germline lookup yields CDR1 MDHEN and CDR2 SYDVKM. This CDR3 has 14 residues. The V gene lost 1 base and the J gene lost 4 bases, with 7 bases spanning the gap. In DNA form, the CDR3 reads TGTGCCAGCAGTTTATTCATCGGCACCGGGGAGCTGTTTTTT. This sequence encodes CASSLFIGTGELFF. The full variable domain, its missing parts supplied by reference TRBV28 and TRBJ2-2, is DVKVTQSSRYLVKRTGEKVFLECVQDMDHENMFWYRQDPGLGLRLIYFSYDVKMKEKGDIPEGYSVSREKKERFSLILESASTNQTSMYLCASSLFIGTGELFFGEGSRLTVL.

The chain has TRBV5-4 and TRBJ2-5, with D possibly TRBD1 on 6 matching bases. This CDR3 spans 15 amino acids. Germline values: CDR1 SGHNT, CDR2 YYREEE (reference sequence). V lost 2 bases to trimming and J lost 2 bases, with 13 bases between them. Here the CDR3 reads CASSLQGRGQETQYF. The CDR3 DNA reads TGTGCCAGCAGCTTACAGGGTCGGGGACAAGAGACCCAGTACTTC. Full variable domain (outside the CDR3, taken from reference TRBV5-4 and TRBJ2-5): ETGVTQSPTHLIKTRGQQVTLRCSSQSGHNTVSWYQQALGQGPQFIFQYYREEENGRGNFPPRFSGLQFPNYSSELNVNALELDDSALYLCASSLQGRGQETQYFGPGTRLLVL.

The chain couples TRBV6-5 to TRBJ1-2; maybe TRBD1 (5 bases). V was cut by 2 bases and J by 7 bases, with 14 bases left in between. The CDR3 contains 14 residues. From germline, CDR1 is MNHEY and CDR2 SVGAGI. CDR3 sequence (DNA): TGTGCCAGCAGTTACCAGGGCGGGACGGGTGGCTACACCTTC. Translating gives CASSYQGGTGGYTF.

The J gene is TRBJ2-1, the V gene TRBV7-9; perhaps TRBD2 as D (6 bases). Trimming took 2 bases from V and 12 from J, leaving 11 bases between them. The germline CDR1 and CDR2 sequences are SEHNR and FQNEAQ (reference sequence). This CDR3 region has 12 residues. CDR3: CASSLPTGRQFF. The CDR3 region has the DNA TGTGCCAGCAGCTTACCCACCGGGAGGCAGTTCTTC.

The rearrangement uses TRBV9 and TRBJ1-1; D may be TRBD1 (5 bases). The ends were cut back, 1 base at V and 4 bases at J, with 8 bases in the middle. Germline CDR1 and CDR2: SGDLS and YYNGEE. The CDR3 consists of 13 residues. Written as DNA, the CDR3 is TGTGCCAGCAGCGTACTTACAGGCACTGAAGCTTTCTTT. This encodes CASSVLTGTEAFF.

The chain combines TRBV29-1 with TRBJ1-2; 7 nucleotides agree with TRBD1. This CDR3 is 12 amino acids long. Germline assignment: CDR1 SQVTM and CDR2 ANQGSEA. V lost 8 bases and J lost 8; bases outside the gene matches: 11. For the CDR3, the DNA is TGCAGCACCCGACAGGGAACGAGCGGCTACACCTTC. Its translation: CSTRQGTSGYTF.

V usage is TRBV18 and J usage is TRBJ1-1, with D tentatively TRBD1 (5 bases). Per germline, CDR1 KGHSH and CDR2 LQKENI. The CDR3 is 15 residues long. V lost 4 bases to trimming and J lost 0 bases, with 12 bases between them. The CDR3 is CASSQTEIMNTEAFF. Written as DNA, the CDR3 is TGTGCCAGCTCACAGACAGAGATCATGAACACTGAAGCTTTCTTT.

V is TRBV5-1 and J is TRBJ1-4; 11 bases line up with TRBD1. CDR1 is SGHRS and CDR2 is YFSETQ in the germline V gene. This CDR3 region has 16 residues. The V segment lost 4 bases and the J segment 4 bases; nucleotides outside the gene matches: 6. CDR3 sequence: CASSGRTGGRNEKLFF. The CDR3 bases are TGCGCCAGCAGCGGGAGGACAGGGGGCCGTAATGAAAAACTGTTTTTT. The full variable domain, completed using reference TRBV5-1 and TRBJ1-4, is KAGVTQTPRYLIKTRGQQVTLSCSPISGHRSVSWYQQTPGQGLQFLFEYFSETQRNKGNFPGRFSGRQFSNSRSEMNVSTLELGDSALYLCASSGRTGGRNEKLFFGSGTQLSVL.

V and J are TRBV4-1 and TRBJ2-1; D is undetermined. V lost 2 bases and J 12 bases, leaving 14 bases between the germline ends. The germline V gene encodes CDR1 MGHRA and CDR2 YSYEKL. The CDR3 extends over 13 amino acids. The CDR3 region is CASSQPPGFGQFF. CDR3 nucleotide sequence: TGCGCCAGCAGCCAACCCCCAGGTTTCGGGCAGTTCTTC.

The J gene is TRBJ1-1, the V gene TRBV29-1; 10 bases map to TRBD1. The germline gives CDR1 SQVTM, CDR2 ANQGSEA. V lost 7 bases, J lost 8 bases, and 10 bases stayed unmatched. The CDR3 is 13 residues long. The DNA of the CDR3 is TGCAGCGGGACTGGACAGGGGGGCCGCGAAGCTTTCTTT. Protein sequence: CSGTGQGGREAFF.

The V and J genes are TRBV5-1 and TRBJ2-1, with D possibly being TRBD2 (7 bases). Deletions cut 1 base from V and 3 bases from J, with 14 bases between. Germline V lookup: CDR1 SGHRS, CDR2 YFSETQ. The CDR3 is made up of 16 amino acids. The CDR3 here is CASSLIRGGLYNEQFF. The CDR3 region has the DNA TGCGCCAGCAGCTTGATAAGGGGGGGACTCTACAATGAGCAGTTCTTC.

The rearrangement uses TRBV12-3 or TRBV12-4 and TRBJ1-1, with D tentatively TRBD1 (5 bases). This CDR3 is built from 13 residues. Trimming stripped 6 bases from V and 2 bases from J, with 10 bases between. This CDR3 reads CASRLQGNTEAFF. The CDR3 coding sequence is TGTGCCAGCAGGCTTCAGGGAAACACTGAAGCTTTCTTT.